The TCR beta chain under discussion was sequenced for a study of shared clonotypes between healthy human individuals. General observations from the study: Naive subsets, compared against memory subsets, generally had larger estimated richness values.

Clones were read by immunoSEQ multiplex PCR, and TCRdb kept only the in-frame ones, dropping some. The table lists about 2.4 million clones, over 85% of them singletons. As concerns this clone: Its specificity is not known.

V was shortened by 0 bases and J by 13 bases, with 8 bases between the two germline ends. Germline V lookup: CDR1 SEHNR, CDR2 FQNEAQ (reference sequence). This CDR3 is 11 amino acids long. The J gene is TRBJ2-3, the V gene TRBV7-9; possible D gene TRBD2, 6 bases. The receptor was isolated from a young man in good health. Some clones in this sample may be carry-over from other donors' samples. The specimen sequenced was naive CD4+ T cells from PBMCs. Subset specified: CD45RA+ positively selected. CDR3 protein: CASSLATGEYF. CDR3 coding DNA: TGTGCCAGCAGCTTAGCCACGGGGGAGTATTTT.